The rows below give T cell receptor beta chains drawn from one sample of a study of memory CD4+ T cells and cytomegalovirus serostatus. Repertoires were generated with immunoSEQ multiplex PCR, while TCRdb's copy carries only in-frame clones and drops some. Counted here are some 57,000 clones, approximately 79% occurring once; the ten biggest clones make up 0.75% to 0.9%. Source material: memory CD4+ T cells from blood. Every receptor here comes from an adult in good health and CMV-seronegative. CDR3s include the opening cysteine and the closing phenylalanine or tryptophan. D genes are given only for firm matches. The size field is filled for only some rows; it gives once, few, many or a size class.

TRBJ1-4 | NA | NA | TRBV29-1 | CSFYWRINEKLFF | TGCAGCTTTTATTGGCGAATAAATGAAAAACTGTTTTTT
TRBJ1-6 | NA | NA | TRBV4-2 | CASSQDKASGASPLHF | TGTGCCAGCAGCCAAGATAAAGCCTCCGGTGCTTCACCCCTCCACTTT
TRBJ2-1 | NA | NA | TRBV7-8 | CASSLGSRGNNEQFF | TGTGCCAGCAGCTTAGGGTCCCGGGGGAATAATGAGCAGTTCTTC
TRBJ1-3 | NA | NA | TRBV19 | CASSSRGIGNTIYF | TGTGCCAGTAGTTCGCGGGGCATTGGAAACACCATATATTTT
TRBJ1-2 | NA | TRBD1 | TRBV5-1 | CASSLNPGQGDLDGYTF | TGCGCCAGCAGCTTAAACCCCGGACAGGGTGATTTGGATGGCTACACCTTC
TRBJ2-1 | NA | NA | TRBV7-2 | CASSPGIGLPSEQFF | TGTGCCAGCAGCCCCGGCATAGGCCTCCCCTCGGAGCAGTTCTTC
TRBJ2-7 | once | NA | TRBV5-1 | CASSLDSTHYEQYF | TGCGCCAGCAGCTTGGACTCCACCCATTACGAGCAGTACTTC
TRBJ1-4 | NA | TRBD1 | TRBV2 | CASRRTGPNEKLFF | TGTGCCAGCAGAAGGACAGGGCCTAATGAAAAACTGTTTTTT
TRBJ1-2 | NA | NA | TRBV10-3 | CASGDGPNYGYTF | TGTGCCTCTGGGGACGGACCTAACTATGGCTACACCTTC
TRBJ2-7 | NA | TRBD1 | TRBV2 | CASRRAGGEQYF | TGTGCCAGCAGACGAGCAGGGGGCGAGCAGTACTTC
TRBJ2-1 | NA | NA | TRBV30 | CAWMRSIEQFF | TGTGCCTGGATGCGTTCGATTGAGCAGTTCTTC
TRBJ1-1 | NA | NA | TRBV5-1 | CASSLAGQMNTEAFF | TGCGCCAGCAGCTTGGCCGGACAGATGAACACTGAAGCTTTCTTT
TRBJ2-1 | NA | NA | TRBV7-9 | CASSSTGSGNEQFF | TGTGCCAGCAGCTCTACAGGGTCAGGCAATGAGCAGTTCTTC
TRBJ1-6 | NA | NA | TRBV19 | CASSPAGGSIPLHF | TGTGCCAGTAGCCCCGCGGGGGGGTCAATTCCCCTCCACTTT
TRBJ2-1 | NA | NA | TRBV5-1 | CASRMSSSPRGDEQFF | TGCGCCAGCAGAATGAGCTCCTCTCCGAGAGGCGATGAGCAGTTCTTC
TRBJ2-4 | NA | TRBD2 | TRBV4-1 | CASSQEDSGDIQYF | TGCGCCAGCAGCCAAGAGGATAGCGGGGACATTCAGTACTTC
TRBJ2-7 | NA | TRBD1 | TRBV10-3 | CAISFGQGVSEQYF | TGTGCCATCAGTTTTGGCCAGGGGGTTAGCGAGCAGTACTTC
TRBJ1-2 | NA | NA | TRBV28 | CASTKSLTVYGYTF | TGTGCCAGCACCAAATCCCTGACAGTCTATGGCTACACCTTC
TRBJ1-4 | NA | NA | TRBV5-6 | CASSLVSFGVSANEKLFF | TGTGCCAGCAGCTTGGTATCTTTCGGGGTCTCAGCTAATGAAAAACTGTTTTTT
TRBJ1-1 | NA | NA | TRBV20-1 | CSERAYTEAFF | TGCAGTGAAAGGGCGTACACTGAAGCTTTCTTT
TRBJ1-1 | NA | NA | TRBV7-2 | CASNRAGTEAFF | TGTGCCAGCAACAGGGCGGGGACTGAAGCTTTCTTT
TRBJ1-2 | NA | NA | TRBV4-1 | CASSQDIGVGYTF | TGCGCCAGCAGCCAAGACATTGGGGTTGGCTACACCTTC
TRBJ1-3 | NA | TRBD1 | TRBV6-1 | CASSWTGGRNTIYF | TGTGCCAGCAGTTGGACAGGGGGCCGGAACACCATATATTTT
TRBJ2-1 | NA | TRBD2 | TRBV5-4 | CASSLEGTRAYEQFF | TGTGCCAGCAGCTTGGAAGGGACTAGAGCCTATGAGCAGTTCTTC
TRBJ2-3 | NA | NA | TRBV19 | CASSITKGGGGYTDTQYF | TGTGCCAGTAGTATAACAAAGGGGGGCGGGGGCTACACAGATACGCAGTATTTT
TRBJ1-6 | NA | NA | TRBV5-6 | CASSFRAVNSPLHF | TGTGCCAGCAGCTTTCGGGCAGTTAATTCACCCCTCCACTTT
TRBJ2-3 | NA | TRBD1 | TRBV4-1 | CASRPPGQGATDTQYF | TGCGCCAGCAGGCCTCCGGGACAGGGGGCGACGGATACGCAGTATTTT
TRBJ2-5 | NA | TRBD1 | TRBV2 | CASSLQGRLETQYF | TGTGCCAGCAGTTTACAGGGGCGGTTGGAGACCCAGTACTTC
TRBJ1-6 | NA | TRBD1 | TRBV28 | CASRSNIQGFGSPLHF | TGTGCCAGCAGATCGAACATACAGGGGTTTGGTTCACCCCTCCACTTT
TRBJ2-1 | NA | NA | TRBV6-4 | CASSGDEQFF | TGTGCCAGCAGTGGGGATGAGCAGTTCTTC
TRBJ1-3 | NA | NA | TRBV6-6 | CASSPGTAGNTIYF | TGTGCCAGCAGTCCCGGGACCGCCGGAAACACCATATATTTT
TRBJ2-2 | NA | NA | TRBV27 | CASSSAREELFF | TGTGCCAGCAGTTCGGCCCGGGAGGAGCTGTTTTTT
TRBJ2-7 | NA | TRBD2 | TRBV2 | CASSPGTRNREQYF | TGTGCCAGCAGTCCCGGGACTAGGAATCGGGAGCAGTACTTC
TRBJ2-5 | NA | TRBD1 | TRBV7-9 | CASSRGQGVETQYF | TGTGCCAGCAGCAGGGGGCAGGGGGTGGAGACCCAGTACTTC
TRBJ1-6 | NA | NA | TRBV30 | CAWRGDRRNNSPLHF | TGTGCCTGGAGGGGTGACAGGAGGAATAATTCACCCCTCCACTTT
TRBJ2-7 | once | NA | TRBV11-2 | CASSFERSEQYF | TGTGCCAGCAGCTTCGAGCGATCCGAGCAGTACTTC
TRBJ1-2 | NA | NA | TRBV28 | CATLQGRSENGYTF | TGTGCCACCTTACAGGGAAGGTCAGAAAATGGCTACACCTTC